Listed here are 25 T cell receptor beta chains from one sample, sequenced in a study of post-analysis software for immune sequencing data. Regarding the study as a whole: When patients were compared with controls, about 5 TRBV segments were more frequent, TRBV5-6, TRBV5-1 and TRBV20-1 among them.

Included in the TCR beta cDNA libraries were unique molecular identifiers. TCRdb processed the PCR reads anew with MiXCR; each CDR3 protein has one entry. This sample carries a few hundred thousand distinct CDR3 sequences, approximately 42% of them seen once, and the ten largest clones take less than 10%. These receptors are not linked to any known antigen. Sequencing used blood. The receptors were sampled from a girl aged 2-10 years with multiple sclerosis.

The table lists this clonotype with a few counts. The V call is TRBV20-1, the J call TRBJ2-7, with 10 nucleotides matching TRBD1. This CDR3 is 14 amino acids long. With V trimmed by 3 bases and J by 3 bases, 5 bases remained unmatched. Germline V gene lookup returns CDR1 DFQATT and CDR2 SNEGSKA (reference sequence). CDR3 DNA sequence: TGCAGTGCTAGGGAGACAGGGGGCATCTACGAGCAGTACTTC. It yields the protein CSARETGGIYEQYF.

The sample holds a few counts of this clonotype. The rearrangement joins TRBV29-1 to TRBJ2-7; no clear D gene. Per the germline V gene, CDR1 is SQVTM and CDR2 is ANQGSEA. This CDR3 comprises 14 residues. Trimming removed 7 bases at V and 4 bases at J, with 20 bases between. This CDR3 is CSAHDGSTLYEQYF. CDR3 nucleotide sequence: TGCAGCGCCCACGACGGCTCGACCCTTTACGAGCAGTACTTC.

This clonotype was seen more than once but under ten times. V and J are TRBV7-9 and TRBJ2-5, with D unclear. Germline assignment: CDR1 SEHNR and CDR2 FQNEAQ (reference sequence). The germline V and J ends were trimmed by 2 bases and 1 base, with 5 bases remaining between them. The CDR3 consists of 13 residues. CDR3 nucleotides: TGTGCCAGCAGCTTACGGCTCCAAGAGACCCAGTACTTC. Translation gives CASSLRLQETQYF.

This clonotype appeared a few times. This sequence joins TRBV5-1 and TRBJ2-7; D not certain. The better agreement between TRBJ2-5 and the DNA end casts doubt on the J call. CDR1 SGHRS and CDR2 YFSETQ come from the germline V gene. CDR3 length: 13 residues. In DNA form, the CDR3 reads TGCGCCAGCAGCTTGACGGGCCTTGAGACCCAGTACTTC. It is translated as CASSLTGLETQYF.

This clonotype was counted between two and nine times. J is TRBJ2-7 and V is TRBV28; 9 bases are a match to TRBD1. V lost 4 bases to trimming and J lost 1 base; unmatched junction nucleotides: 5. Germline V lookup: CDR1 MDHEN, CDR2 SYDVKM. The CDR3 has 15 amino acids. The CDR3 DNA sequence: TGTGCCAGCAGTTGGGGGACAGGGATATCCTACGAGCAGTACTTC. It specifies CASSWGTGISYEQYF.

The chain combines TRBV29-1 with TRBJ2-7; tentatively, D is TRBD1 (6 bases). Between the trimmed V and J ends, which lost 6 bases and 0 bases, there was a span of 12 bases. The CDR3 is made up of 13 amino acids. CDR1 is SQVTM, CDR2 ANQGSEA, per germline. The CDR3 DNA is TGCAGCGTAAAACAGGGAAGCTCCTACGAGCAGTACTTC. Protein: CSVKQGSSYEQYF.

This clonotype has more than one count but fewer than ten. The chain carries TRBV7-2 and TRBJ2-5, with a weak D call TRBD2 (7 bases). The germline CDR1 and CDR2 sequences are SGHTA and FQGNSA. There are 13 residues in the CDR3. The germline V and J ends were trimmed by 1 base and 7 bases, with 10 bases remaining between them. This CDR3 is CASSLGGGATQYF. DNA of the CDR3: TGTGCCAGCAGCTTAGGGGGGGGGGCGACCCAGTACTTC.

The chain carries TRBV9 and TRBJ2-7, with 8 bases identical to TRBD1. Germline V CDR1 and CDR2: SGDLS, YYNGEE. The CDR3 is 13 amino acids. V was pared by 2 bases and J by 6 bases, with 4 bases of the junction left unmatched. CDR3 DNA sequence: TGTGCCAGCAGCGTTACCACAGGGGGCGAGCAGTACTTC. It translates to CASSVTTGGEQYF.

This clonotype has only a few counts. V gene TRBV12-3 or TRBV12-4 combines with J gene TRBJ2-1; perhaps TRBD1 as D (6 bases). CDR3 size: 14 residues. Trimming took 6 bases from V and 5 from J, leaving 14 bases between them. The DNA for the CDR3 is TGTGCCAGCAGCTACGGACACAGGGACAATGAGCAGTTCTTC. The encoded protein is CASSYGHRDNEQFF.

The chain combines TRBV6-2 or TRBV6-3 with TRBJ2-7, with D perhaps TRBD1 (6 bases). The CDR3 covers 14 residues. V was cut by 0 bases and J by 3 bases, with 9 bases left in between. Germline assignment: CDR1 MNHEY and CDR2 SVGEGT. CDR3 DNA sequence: TGTGCCAGCAGTTACTCAAGGGGGAGCTACGAGCAGTACTTC. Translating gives CASSYSRGSYEQYF.

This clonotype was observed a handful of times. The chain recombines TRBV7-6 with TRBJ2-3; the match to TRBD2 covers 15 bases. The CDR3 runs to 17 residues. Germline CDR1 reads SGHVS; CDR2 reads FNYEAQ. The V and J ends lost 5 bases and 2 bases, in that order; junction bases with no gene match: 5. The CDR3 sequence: CASSTGLAGGPTDTQYF. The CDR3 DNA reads TGTGCCAGCAGCACCGGACTAGCGGGAGGGCCCACAGATACGCAGTATTTT. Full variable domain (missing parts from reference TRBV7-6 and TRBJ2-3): GAGVSQSPRYKVTKRGQDVALRCDPISGHVSLYWYRQALGQGPEFLTYFNYEAQQDKSGLPNDRFSAERPEGSISTLTIQRTEQRDSAMYRCASSTGLAGGPTDTQYFGPGTRLTVL.

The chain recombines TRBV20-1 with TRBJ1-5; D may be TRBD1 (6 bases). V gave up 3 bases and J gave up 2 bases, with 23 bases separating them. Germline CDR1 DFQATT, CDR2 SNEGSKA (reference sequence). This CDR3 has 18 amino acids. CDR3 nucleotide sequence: TGCAGTGCTAGTCCGTGGACGGGGGGCAGATTAGGCAATCAGCCCCAGCATTTT. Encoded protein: CSASPWTGGRLGNQPQHF.

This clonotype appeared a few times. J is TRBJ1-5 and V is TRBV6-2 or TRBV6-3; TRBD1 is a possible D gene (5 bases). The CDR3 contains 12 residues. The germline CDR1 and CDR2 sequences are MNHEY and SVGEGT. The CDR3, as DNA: TGTGCTATCGGGGCTTTTGATCAGCCCCAGCATTTT. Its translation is CAIGAFDQPQHF.

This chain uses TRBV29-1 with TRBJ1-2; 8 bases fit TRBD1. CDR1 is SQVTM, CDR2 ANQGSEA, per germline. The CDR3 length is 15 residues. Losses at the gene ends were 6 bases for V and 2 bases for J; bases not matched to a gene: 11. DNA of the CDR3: TGCAGCGTCCCCCGTTCAGGGGGCCAGAACTATGGCTACACCTTC. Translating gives CSVPRSGGQNYGYTF.

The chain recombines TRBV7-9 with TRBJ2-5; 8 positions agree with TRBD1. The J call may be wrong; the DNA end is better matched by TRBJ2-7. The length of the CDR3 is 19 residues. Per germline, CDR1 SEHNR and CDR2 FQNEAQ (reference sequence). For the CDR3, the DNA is TGTGCCAGCAGCTTAGCGCAGCCAATCGGACAGGGACGTTCTTACGAGCAGTACTTC. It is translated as CASSLAQPIGQGRSYEQYF.

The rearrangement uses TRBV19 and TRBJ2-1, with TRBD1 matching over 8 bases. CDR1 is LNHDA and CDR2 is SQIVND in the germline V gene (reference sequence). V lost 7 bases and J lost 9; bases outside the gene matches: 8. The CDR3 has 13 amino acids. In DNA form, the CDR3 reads TGTGCCAGTACGGACAGGGTTATAGGTGAGCAGTTCTTC. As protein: CASTDRVIGEQFF. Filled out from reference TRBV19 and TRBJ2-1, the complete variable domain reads DGGITQSPKYLFRKEGQNVTLSCEQNLNHDAMYWYRQDPGQGLRLIYYSQIVNDFQKGDIAEGYSVSREKKESFPLTVTSAQKNPTAFYLCASTDRVIGEQFFGPGTRLTVL.

Here the CDR3 DNA reads TGTGCCAGCAGCTTCAACAGGGGGCAAGCGATTGAAGCTTTCTTT. Translation gives CASSFNRGQAIEAFF. The rearrangement links TRBV5-6 to TRBJ1-1, with 9 positions matching TRBD1. V lost 2 bases to trimming and J lost 7 bases; unmatched junction nucleotides: 9. CDR3 length equals 15 residues. In germline, CDR1 is SGHDT, CDR2 YYEEEE.

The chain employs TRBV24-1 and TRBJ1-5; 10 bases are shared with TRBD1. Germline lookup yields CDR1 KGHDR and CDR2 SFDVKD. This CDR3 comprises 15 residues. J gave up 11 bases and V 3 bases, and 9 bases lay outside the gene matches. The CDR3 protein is CATSDPRDRGRAQHF. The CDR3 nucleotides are TGTGCCACCAGTGATCCCCGGGACAGGGGACGTGCCCAGCATTTT.

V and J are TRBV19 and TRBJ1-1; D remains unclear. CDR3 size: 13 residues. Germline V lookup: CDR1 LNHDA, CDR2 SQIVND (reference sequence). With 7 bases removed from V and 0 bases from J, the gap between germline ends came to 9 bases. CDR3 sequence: CASKVVMNTEAFF. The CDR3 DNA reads TGTGCCAGTAAAGTCGTTATGAACACTGAAGCTTTCTTT.

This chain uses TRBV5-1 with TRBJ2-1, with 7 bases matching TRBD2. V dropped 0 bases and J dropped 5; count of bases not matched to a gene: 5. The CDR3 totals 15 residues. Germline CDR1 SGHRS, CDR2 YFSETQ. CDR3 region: CASSLELARNNEQFF. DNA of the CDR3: TGCGCCAGCAGCTTGGAACTAGCGCGTAACAATGAGCAGTTCTTC.

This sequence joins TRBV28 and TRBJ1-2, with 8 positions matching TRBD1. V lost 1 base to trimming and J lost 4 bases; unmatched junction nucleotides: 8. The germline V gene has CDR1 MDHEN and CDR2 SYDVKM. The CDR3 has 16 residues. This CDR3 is CASSLYWTGMGYGYTF. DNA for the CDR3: TGTGCCAGCAGTTTATACTGGACAGGGATGGGCTATGGCTACACCTTC.

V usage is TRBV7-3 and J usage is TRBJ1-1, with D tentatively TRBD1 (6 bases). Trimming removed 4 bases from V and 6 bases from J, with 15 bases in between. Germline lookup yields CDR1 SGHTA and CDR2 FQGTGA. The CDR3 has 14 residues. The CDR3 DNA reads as TGTGCCAGCAGCTCGACAGGTAATCACGCTGAAGCTTTCTTT. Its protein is CASSSTGNHAEAFF.

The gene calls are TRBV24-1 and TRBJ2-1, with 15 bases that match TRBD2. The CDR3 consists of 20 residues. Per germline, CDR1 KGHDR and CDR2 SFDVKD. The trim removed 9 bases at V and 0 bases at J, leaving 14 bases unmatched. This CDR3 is CATSSMGLAGGPSSYNEQFF. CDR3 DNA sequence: TGTGCCACCTCCTCTATGGGACTAGCGGGAGGACCGAGCTCCTACAATGAGCAGTTCTTC.

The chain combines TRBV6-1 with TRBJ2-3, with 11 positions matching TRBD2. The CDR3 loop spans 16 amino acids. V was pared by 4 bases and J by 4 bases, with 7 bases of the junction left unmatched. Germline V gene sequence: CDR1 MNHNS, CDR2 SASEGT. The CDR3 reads CASSAGVAGGADTQYF. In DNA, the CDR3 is TGTGCCAGCAGTGCCGGGGTAGCGGGGGGGGCAGATACGCAGTATTTT.

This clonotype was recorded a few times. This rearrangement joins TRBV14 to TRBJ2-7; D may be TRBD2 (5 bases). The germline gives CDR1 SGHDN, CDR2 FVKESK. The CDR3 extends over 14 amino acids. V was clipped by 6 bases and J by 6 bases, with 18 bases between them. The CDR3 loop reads CASRGSAVGVEQYF. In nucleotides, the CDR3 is TGTGCCAGCAGAGGGTCCGCGGTCGGGGTCGAGCAGTACTTC.